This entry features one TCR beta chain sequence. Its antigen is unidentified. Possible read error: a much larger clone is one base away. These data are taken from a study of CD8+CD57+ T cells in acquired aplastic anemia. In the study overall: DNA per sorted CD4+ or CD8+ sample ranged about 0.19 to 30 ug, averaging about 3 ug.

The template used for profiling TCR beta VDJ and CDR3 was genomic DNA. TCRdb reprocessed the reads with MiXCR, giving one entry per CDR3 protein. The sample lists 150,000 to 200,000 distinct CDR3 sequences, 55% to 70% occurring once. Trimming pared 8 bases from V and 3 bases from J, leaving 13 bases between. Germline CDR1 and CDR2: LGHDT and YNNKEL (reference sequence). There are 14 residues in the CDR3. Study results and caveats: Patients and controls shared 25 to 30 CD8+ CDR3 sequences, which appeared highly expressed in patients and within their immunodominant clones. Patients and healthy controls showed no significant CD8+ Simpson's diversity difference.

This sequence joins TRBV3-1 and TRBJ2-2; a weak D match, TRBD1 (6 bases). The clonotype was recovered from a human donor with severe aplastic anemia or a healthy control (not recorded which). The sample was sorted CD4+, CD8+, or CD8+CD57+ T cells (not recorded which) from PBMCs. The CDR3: CASGSRQDTGELFF. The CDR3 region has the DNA TGTGCCAGCGGCTCTCGACAGGACACCGGGGAGCTGTTTTTT. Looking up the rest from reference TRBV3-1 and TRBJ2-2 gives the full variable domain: DTAVSQTPKYLVTQMGNDKSIKCEQNLGHDTMYWYKQDSKKFLKIMFSYNNKELIINETVPNRFSPKSPDKAHLNLHINSLELGDSAVYFCASGSRQDTGELFFGEGSRLTVL.